This paragraph reports one T cell receptor (beta chain). Looked up from germline, CDR1 is SGHRS and CDR2 is YFSETQ. This CDR3 comprises 15 residues. The V end lost 7 bases, the J end lost 5 bases, and 21 bases lay between the germline ends. This specimen belongs to a study of blood T cell repertoires in COVID-19. Assay: immunoSEQ multiplex PCR; the TCRdb copy retains only in-frame clones and omits some. Here the sample spans hundreds of thousands of clones, roughly 88% being singletons. The gene calls are TRBV5-1 and TRBJ2-5, with D perhaps TRBD1 (6 bases). What was sequenced was PBMCs or T cells enriched from blood (not recorded which). This sequence was found in a young man who had recovered from COVID-19. CDR3 in amino acids: CASWSAGVNGETQYF. The CDR3 DNA is TGCGCCAGCTGGTCGGCAGGGGTGAATGGGGAGACCCAGTACTTC.